The present TCR beta chain was sequenced within a study of T cell repertoires in MIS-A myocarditis. V dropped 7 bases and J dropped 4 bases, with 22 bases sitting between them. Per the germline V gene, CDR1 is MDHEN and CDR2 is SYDVKM. The CDR3 totals 16 residues. Clones were sequenced by immunoSEQ multiplex PCR, and TCRdb holds only the in-frame ones, with some missing. Here the sample spans roughly 12,000 clones, 83% being singletons. The sequence derives from a man aged 18-30 years with fulminant myocarditis from multisystem inflammatory syndrome in adults (MIS-A) after COVID-19. Sample: right ventricle heart tissue obtained at autopsy. The V call is TRBV28, the J call TRBJ1-2, with D possibly matching TRBD1 (5 bases). The CDR3 sequence: CASTPVWSGALYGYTF. CDR3 DNA: TGTGCCAGCACCCCCGTGTGGTCCGGGGCACTCTATGGCTACACCTTC.